Below, 32 T cell receptor beta chains from the same sample are listed, as sequenced in a study of Graves' ophthalmopathy and Graves' hyperthyroidism. Transcripts of RNA were the source for amplifying TCR beta CDR3 regions. Second-round multiplex PCR came after first-round RT-PCR with HTBI primers. One entry per CDR3 protein results from TCRdb running MiXCR on the multiplex PCR reads. The table lists 260,000 or so distinct CDR3 sequences, around 42% of them singletons. The sequenced sample was peripheral blood. These receptors came from an adult man with Graves' ophthalmopathy.

This clonotype was observed a handful of times. The chain joins TRBV7-8 to TRBJ2-5; D gene uncertain. From germline, CDR1 is SGHVS and CDR2 FQNEAQ. Trimming shortened V by 3 bases and J by 5 bases, and 10 bases separated the two germline ends. The CDR3 extends over 13 amino acids. CDR3 coding DNA: TGTGCCAGCAGCTTGGTTGTTGCGGAGACCCAGTACTTC. The encoded protein is CASSLVVAETQYF.

This clonotype appeared many times. The chain is built from TRBV7-2 and TRBJ1-5, with TRBD1 identical over 9 bases. The trim removed 7 bases at V and 2 bases at J, leaving 6 bases unmatched. CDR3 size: 15 residues. The germline gives CDR1 SGHTA, CDR2 FQGNSA. CDR3 sequence reads: CASTLGTGRNQPQHF. For the CDR3, the DNA is TGTGCCAGCACCCTCGGGACAGGGCGCAATCAGCCCCAGCATTTT.

In its sample, this clonotype was seen many times. The chain joins TRBV13 to TRBJ1-3; unclear D gene. The CDR3 runs to 15 residues. Trimming took off 5 bases at V and 3 bases at J, with 14 bases between the two ends. Germline V gene sequence: CDR1 PRHDT, CDR2 FYEKMQ (reference sequence). CDR3 amino acids: CASSVTFEGGNTIYF. The CDR3 DNA reads as TGTGCCAGCAGCGTCACCTTCGAGGGTGGAAACACCATATATTTT.

The chain carries TRBV10-2 and TRBJ2-2; maybe TRBD2 (7 bases). CDR1 and CDR2 (germline): WSHSY, SAAADI. CDR3 length: 16 residues. With 8 bases removed from V and 6 bases from J, the gap between germline ends came to 22 bases. CDR3 DNA sequence: TGCGCCAGCGGGTTGGGTCCGGGGGGCCGGGCCGGGGAGCTGTTTTTT. Its translation: CASGLGPGGRAGELFF.

The CDR3 DNA reads TGTGCCAGCAGCTTTACCCCTAGCGGGCAAGAGACCCAGTACTTC. Its protein product is CASSFTPSGQETQYF. The chain is built from TRBV7-2 and TRBJ2-5, with 8 bases that match TRBD2. The CDR3 contains 15 residues. Germline V gives CDR1 SGHTA, CDR2 FQGNSA. V gave up 3 bases and J gave up 2 bases; unmatched junction bases: 5.

This clonotype has a handful of counts. V usage is TRBV29-1 and J usage is TRBJ1-1, with D possibly TRBD1 on 6 matching bases. CDR1 is SQVTM, CDR2 ANQGSEA, per germline. The CDR3 has 14 residues. The germline V and J ends were trimmed by 4 bases and 4 bases, with 16 bases remaining between them. Written as DNA, the CDR3 is TGCAGCGTTGTTGGGGGGGCCAGGAGCACTGAAGCTTTCTTT. Translating gives CSVVGGARSTEAFF. Together with reference TRBV29-1 and TRBJ1-1, the CDR3 gives the full variable domain: SAVISQKPSRDICQRGTSLTIQCQVDSQVTMMFWYRQQPGQSLTLIATANQGSEATYESGFVIDKFPISRPNLTFSTLTVSNMSPEDSSIYLCSVVGGARSTEAFFGQGTRLTVV.

The V call is TRBV25-1, the J call TRBJ2-2, with D uncertain. The CDR3 sequence is 17 residues long. The germline V gene encodes CDR1 MGHDK and CDR2 SYGVNS. V was pared by 1 base and J by 1 base, with 13 bases between. Here the CDR3 reads CASSELAEAGNTGELFF. CDR3 DNA: TGTGCCAGCAGTGAATTGGCTGAGGCAGGGAACACCGGGGAGCTGTTTTTT.

The chain links TRBV9 to TRBJ2-2, with TRBD1 matching 9 bases. This CDR3 region has 15 residues. J lost 5 bases, V lost 4 bases, and 6 bases had no gene match. CDR1 SGDLS and CDR2 YYNGEE come from the germline V gene. The CDR3 bases are TGTGCCAGCAGCCCACGGACAGGGGAAACCGGGGAGCTGTTTTTT. This encodes CASSPRTGETGELFF.

This clonotype was observed a few times. J is TRBJ2-7 and V is TRBV7-9; D gene ambiguous. The CDR3 has 14 amino acids. Between the trimmed V and J ends, which lost 4 bases and 1 base, there was a span of 11 bases. Germline V gene sequence: CDR1 SEHNR, CDR2 FQNEAQ (reference sequence). In DNA form, the CDR3 reads TGTGCCAGCAGCTCCGCAAGGGCATCCTACGAGCAGTACTTC. It encodes CASSSARASYEQYF.

The chain links TRBV7-9 to TRBJ1-1; TRBD1 matches at 11 bases. Trimming removed 5 bases from V and 7 bases from J; junction bases left unmatched: 15. The CDR3 runs 17 residues. Germline lookup yields CDR1 SEHNR and CDR2 FQNEAQ (reference sequence). The CDR3 sequence: CASSPPAGQGAANEAFF. CDR3 DNA sequence: TGTGCCAGCAGCCCCCCGGCTGGACAGGGGGCTGCTAATGAAGCTTTCTTT.

The chain employs TRBV5-1 and TRBJ2-5; 8 bases are a match to TRBD2. CDR1 and CDR2 from the germline V gene are SGHRS and YFSETQ. Trimming removed 3 bases from V and 1 base from J; junction bases left unmatched: 5. The CDR3 loop spans 15 amino acids. CDR3: CASSWSAGGQETQYF. For the CDR3, the DNA is TGCGCCAGCAGCTGGTCTGCGGGGGGCCAAGAGACCCAGTACTTC.

The CDR3 loop reads CASSRRQGANSPLHF. The CDR3 DNA sequence: TGTGCCAGCAGCCGACGACAGGGGGCCAATTCACCCCTCCACTTT. V and J are TRBV7-9 and TRBJ1-6; 10 bases are a match to TRBD1. V shed 5 bases and J 7 bases; nucleotides not matched to a gene: 5. Germline CDR1 reads SEHNR; CDR2 reads FQNEAQ (reference sequence). CDR3 length equals 15 residues.

The V gene is TRBV20-1, the J gene TRBJ2-7, with D perhaps matching TRBD1 (6 bases). The V gene's germline CDR1 is DFQATT and CDR2 SNEGSKA (reference sequence). V was clipped by 0 bases and J by 4 bases, with 13 bases between them. This CDR3 is built from 14 residues. The CDR3 loop is CSARDGQGIYEQYF. For the CDR3, the DNA is TGCAGTGCTAGAGACGGGCAGGGGATATACGAGCAGTACTTC.

This rearrangement joins TRBV2 to TRBJ2-7; a possible D gene is TRBD1 (5 bases). CDR1 and CDR2 (germline): SNHLY, FYNNEI. This CDR3 is built from 14 residues. V was cut by 5 bases and J by 2 bases, with 13 bases left in between. CDR3 loop: CASSYVGVTYEQYF. As DNA, the CDR3 is TGTGCCAGCAGTTATGTAGGGGTAACCTACGAGCAGTACTTC.

This chain joins TRBV6-5 and TRBJ1-2, with D perhaps matching TRBD1 (6 bases). Germline CDR1 is MNHEY and CDR2 is SVGAGI. V was pared by 5 bases and J by 4 bases, with 14 bases between. The CDR3 runs to 14 residues. This CDR3 reads CASSHPGQLYGYTF. The DNA for the CDR3 is TGTGCCAGCAGTCACCCTGGACAGCTCTATGGCTACACCTTC.

This chain uses TRBV20-1 with TRBJ2-5, with TRBD2 matching over 10 bases. Germline V gene lookup returns CDR1 DFQATT and CDR2 SNEGSKA (reference sequence). Trimming cost V 0 bases and J 5 bases; bases outside gene matches: 3. The CDR3 runs to 14 residues. CDR3 in amino acids: CSAREAGGPETQYF. The CDR3 bases are TGCAGTGCTAGAGAAGCGGGGGGGCCGGAGACCCAGTACTTC.

This chain connects TRBV10-3 to TRBJ2-5; D perhaps matches TRBD2 (5 bases). The J call may be incorrect, as the DNA end agrees better with TRBJ2-1. Germline values: CDR1 ENHRY, CDR2 SYGVKD. The CDR3 consists of 12 residues. CDR3 sequence reads: CASTRSGNEQFF. The CDR3 nucleotides are TGTGCCAGCACACGGTCGGGGAATGAGCAGTTCTTC.

The chain links TRBV20-1 to TRBJ2-2; D call uncertain. The germline CDR1 and CDR2 sequences are DFQATT and SNEGSKA (reference sequence). V lost 0 bases and J lost 0, with 11 bases in between. This CDR3 has 16 amino acids. CDR3 protein: CSAREGHRTNTGELFF. The DNA of the CDR3 is TGCAGTGCTAGAGAAGGGCACCGTACGAACACCGGGGAGCTGTTTTTT.

The table lists this clonotype with a few counts. This sequence joins TRBV24-1 and TRBJ2-5, with a possible D match to TRBD1 (7 bases). V was pared by 5 bases and J by 0 bases, with 9 bases between. Germline CDR1 reads KGHDR; CDR2 reads SFDVKD. The CDR3 totals 14 residues. In DNA form, the CDR3 reads TGTGCCACCAGTGGCGGGACAGACCAAGAGACCCAGTACTTC. It is translated as CATSGGTDQETQYF.

The chain has TRBV4-1 and TRBJ1-5; 7 bases line up with TRBD1. The CDR3 is made up of 15 amino acids. J was trimmed by 3 bases and V by 1 base; bases with no gene match: 3. Germline CDR1 is MGHRA and CDR2 is YSYEKL. As DNA, the CDR3 is TGCGCCAGCAGCCAAGTAGGGACAGACAATCAGCCCCAGCATTTT. Translating it yields CASSQVGTDNQPQHF.

The V gene is TRBV7-9, the J gene TRBJ2-7; TRBD2 aligns across 13 bases. Trimming removed 5 bases from V and 3 bases from J; junction bases left unmatched: 10. Germline CDR1 is SEHNR and CDR2 is FQNEAQ (reference sequence). The CDR3 is 17 amino acids. The CDR3 coding sequence is TGTGCCAGCAGCCAGGGTGGACTAGCGGGAGATAGCTACGAGCAGTACTTC. Protein: CASSQGGLAGDSYEQYF. Variable domain in full (rest from reference TRBV7-9 and TRBJ2-7): DTGVSQNPRHKITKRGQNVTFRCDPISEHNRLYWYRQTLGQGPEFLTYFQNEAQLEKSRLLSDRFSAERPKGSFSTLEIQRTEQGDSAMYLCASSQGGLAGDSYEQYFGPGTRLTVT.

Of note for this clonotype: One end of the junction does not line up with germline, which may come from a read error. The V call is TRBV5-1, the J call TRBJ2-2; D is undetermined. The CDR3 is 12 residues long. Per germline, CDR1 SGHRS and CDR2 YFSETQ. This chain's CDR3 is CASSLVEGELFF. The CDR3 bases are TGTGCCAGCAGCTTGGTCGAAGGGGAGCTGTTTTTT.

Worth noting for this clonotype: Just one base apart from a much larger clone, this may be a read error. The chain couples TRBV29-1 to TRBJ1-1, with no clear D. V was trimmed by 1 base and J by 1 base, leaving 7 bases between them. Germline-derived CDR1 and CDR2 are SQVTM and ANQGSEA. The CDR3 loop spans 13 amino acids. The CDR3 loop is CSVEGKGNTEAFF. The CDR3 region has the DNA TGCAGCGTTGAAGGAAAAGGGAACACTGAAGCTTTCTTT.

V is TRBV12-5 and J is TRBJ2-7; no definite D call. The V end lost 5 bases, the J end lost 0 bases, and 8 bases lay between the germline ends. Germline CDR1 reads LGHNT; CDR2 reads FRNRAP. The CDR3 is 13 residues long. The CDR3 loop reads CASGKDGSYEQYF. CDR3 DNA: TGTGCTAGTGGTAAGGACGGCTCCTACGAGCAGTACTTC.

The V call is TRBV15, the J call TRBJ1-6; D unclear. The ends were cut back, 3 bases at V and 9 bases at J, with 18 bases in the middle. The CDR3 runs 16 residues. Germline V gene lookup returns CDR1 LNHNV and CDR2 YYDKDF (reference sequence). The CDR3 DNA sequence: TGTGCCACCAGCAGTGGTTGGGATTTAGGTGGTTCACCCCTCCACTTT. This gives the protein CATSSGWDLGGSPLHF.

The rearrangement links TRBV9 to TRBJ1-6; D not resolved. The CDR3 is 15 residues long. V was shortened by 6 bases and J by 7 bases, with 17 bases between the two germline ends. Per germline, CDR1 SGDLS and CDR2 YYNGEE. CDR3 region: CASTLSGNGNSPLHF. In nucleotides, the CDR3 is TGTGCCAGCACCCTTTCGGGGAACGGCAATTCACCCCTCCACTTT.

This clonotype was seen only a few times. In DNA form, the CDR3 reads TGCGCCAGCAGCCTACTTGGACAGAGTAACTATGGCTACACCTTC. This codes for CASSLLGQSNYGYTF. The chain has TRBV4-1 and TRBJ1-2; TRBD1 is a possible D gene (6 bases). The CDR3 sequence is 15 residues long. Trimming pared 4 bases from V and 1 base from J, leaving 13 bases between. The germline gives CDR1 MGHRA, CDR2 YSYEKL.

CDR3 loop: CASSLDRGNSPLHF. CDR3 in DNA: TGTGCCAGCAGTTTGGACAGAGGAAATTCACCCCTCCACTTT. The gene calls are TRBV12-3 or TRBV12-4 and TRBJ1-6, with D perhaps matching TRBD1 (6 bases). With 3 bases removed from V and 7 bases from J, the gap between germline ends came to 10 bases. The CDR3 length is 14 residues.

This clonotype was found many times. V and J are TRBV10-3 and TRBJ2-7; D call uncertain. Trimming left V 2 bases short and J 2 bases short, with 10 bases between. This CDR3 is built from 14 residues. In germline, CDR1 is ENHRY, CDR2 SYGVKD. CDR3 region: CAISETEATYEQYF. The CDR3 bases are TGTGCCATCAGTGAGACCGAGGCGACCTACGAGCAGTACTTC.

The rearrangement uses TRBV12-3 or TRBV12-4 and TRBJ1-2; 7 bases match TRBD1. V shed 6 bases, J shed 0 bases, and the junction held 4 bases outside the gene matches. The CDR3 is 14 amino acids. CDR3 residues: CASSFQGANYGYTF. CDR3 coding DNA: TGTGCCAGCAGCTTTCAGGGGGCTAACTATGGCTACACCTTC.

V and J are TRBV28 and TRBJ1-2; D is ambiguous. Trimming removed 5 bases from V and 3 bases from J, with 4 bases in between. CDR1 and CDR2 (germline): MDHEN, SYDVKM. The CDR3 runs 11 residues. The CDR3 DNA reads as TGTGCCAGCAGTCGGGACTATGGCTACACCTTC. Its protein product is CASSRDYGYTF.

The V and J genes are TRBV29-1 and TRBJ1-2; D may be TRBD1 (5 bases). The V gene's germline CDR1 is SQVTM and CDR2 ANQGSEA. Trimming took 6 bases from V and 3 from J, leaving 17 bases between them. The CDR3 is made up of 14 amino acids. The CDR3 DNA reads TGCAGCGTGGCCCGGGACTTGGAGGACTATGGCTACACCTTC. It is translated as CSVARDLEDYGYTF.